This entry lists 30 T cell receptor beta chains sequenced from one sample in a study of cytotoxic CD8 clonotypes in ibrutinib-treated CLL. Clones were sequenced by immunoSEQ multiplex PCR, and TCRdb holds only the in-frame ones, with some missing. The profile covers 55,000 to 80,000 clones, with about nine tenths appearing a single time and 3.1% taken by the ten largest. The starting material was PBMCs, obtained after 12 months of ibrutinib treatment. These receptor sequences come from a human donor with chronic lymphocytic leukemia.

The chain employs TRBV6-1 and TRBJ2-1, with 15 bases identical to TRBD2. Trimming at V came to 4 bases and at J to 2 bases, leaving 0 bases not matched to a gene. The CDR3 runs 16 residues. The germline CDR1 and CDR2 sequences are MNHNS and SASEGT. CDR3 coding DNA: TGTGCCAGCAGTGGGACTAGCGGGAGGGCCTACAATGAGCAGTTCTTC. Translation: CASSGTSGRAYNEQFF.

The V and J genes are TRBV5-6 and TRBJ1-1; 7 positions match TRBD1. The germline V gene has CDR1 SGHDT and CDR2 YYEEEE. V shed 3 bases and J 5 bases; nucleotides not matched to a gene: 7. This CDR3 spans 14 amino acids. The chain's CDR3 is CASSYRTGATEAFF. The CDR3 DNA follows: TGTGCCAGCAGCTACCGGACAGGAGCGACTGAAGCTTTCTTT.

The chain joins TRBV7-6 to TRBJ1-5; TRBD1 aligns across 12 bases. The J segment lost 5 bases and the V segment lost 5 bases, leaving 4 bases of the junction unmatched. The CDR3 consists of 15 residues. Looked up from germline, CDR1 is SGHVS and CDR2 is FNYEAQ. CDR3 in amino acids: CASSLGQGAHQPQHF. The DNA for the CDR3 is TGTGCCAGCAGCCTGGGACAGGGGGCGCATCAGCCCCAGCATTTT.

The chain recombines TRBV11-2 with TRBJ1-1; D ambiguous. Trimming took 0 bases from V and 11 from J, leaving 16 bases between them. The germline CDR1 and CDR2 sequences are SGHAT and FQNNGV. This CDR3 has 14 residues. The CDR3 is CASSLESAAGRAFF. The DNA of the CDR3 is TGTGCCAGCAGCTTAGAGTCGGCGGCGGGCCGGGCTTTCTTT.

The chain employs TRBV19 and TRBJ2-2; 7 bases agree with TRBD1. The CDR3 has 14 residues. The junction had 4 bases not matched to a gene; V was cut back by 6 bases and J by 3 bases. Per germline, CDR1 LNHDA and CDR2 SQIVND (reference sequence). The CDR3 sequence is CASRGQDYTGELFF. CDR3 nucleotides: TGTGCCAGTAGAGGACAGGATTACACCGGGGAGCTGTTTTTT. Using reference TRBV19 and TRBJ2-2 for the parts outside the CDR3, the full variable domain is DGGITQSPKYLFRKEGQNVTLSCEQNLNHDAMYWYRQDPGQGLRLIYYSQIVNDFQKGDIAEGYSVSREKKESFPLTVTSAQKNPTAFYLCASRGQDYTGELFFGEGSRLTVL.

This chain joins TRBV5-1 and TRBJ2-3, with a possible D match to TRBD1 (5 bases). CDR3 size: 13 residues. V was trimmed by 6 bases and J by 6 bases, leaving 14 bases between them. The V gene's germline CDR1 is SGHRS and CDR2 YFSETQ. CDR3 protein: CASTKVKGDTQYF. The CDR3 DNA follows: TGCGCCAGCACGAAGGTTAAGGGGGATACGCAGTATTTT.

The count of this clone is one. V usage is TRBV13 and J usage is TRBJ2-5; possible D gene TRBD2, 5 bases. CDR1 is PRHDT and CDR2 is FYEKMQ in the germline V gene (reference sequence). This CDR3 region has 13 residues. The V end was cut by 5 bases, the J end by 3 bases, with 10 bases between. The CDR3 region has the DNA TGTGCCAGCAGCGAGACCGGGGAAGAGACCCAGTACTTC. It encodes CASSETGEETQYF.

J is TRBJ2-7 and V is TRBV4-1, with 11 positions matching TRBD2. With V trimmed by 1 base and J by 7 bases, 6 bases remained unmatched. The CDR3 consists of 15 residues. Germline CDR1 reads MGHRA; CDR2 reads YSYEKL. CDR3 in amino acids: CASSQALAGGGEQYF. The CDR3 nucleotides are TGCGCCAGCAGCCAAGCCCTAGCGGGAGGTGGTGAGCAGTACTTC.

V gene TRBV5-4 combines with J gene TRBJ1-1; 11 positions match TRBD1. The CDR3 consists of 15 residues. Germline-derived CDR1 and CDR2 are SGHNT and YYREEE (reference sequence). The J segment lost 2 bases and the V segment lost 2 bases, leaving 2 bases of the junction unmatched. The CDR3 region is CASSFGTGGNTEAFF. The CDR3 DNA sequence: TGTGCCAGCAGCTTTGGGACAGGGGGTAACACTGAAGCTTTCTTT. The complete variable domain, with remaining parts taken from reference TRBV5-4 and TRBJ1-1, reads ETGVTQSPTHLIKTRGQQVTLRCSSQSGHNTVSWYQQALGQGPQFIFQYYREEENGRGNFPPRFSGLQFPNYSSELNVNALELDDSALYLCASSFGTGGNTEAFFGQGTRLTVV.

This chain links TRBV2 with TRBJ1-5; D is ambiguous. This CDR3 region has 14 residues. The germline V and J ends were trimmed by 3 bases and 4 bases, with 10 bases remaining between them. The germline V gene has CDR1 SNHLY and CDR2 FYNNEI. In DNA, the CDR3 is TGTGCCAGCAGTGATGGTGGTTGGAATCAGCCCCAGCATTTT. This translates into CASSDGGWNQPQHF. Full variable domain (missing parts from reference TRBV2 and TRBJ1-5): EPEVTQTPSHQVTQMGQEVILRCVPISNHLYFYWYRQILGQKVEFLVSFYNNEISEKSEIFDDQFSVERPDGSNFTLKIRSTKLEDSAMYFCASSDGGWNQPQHFGDGTRLSIL.

The chain has TRBV5-4 and TRBJ1-2, with a tentative D call TRBD1 (6 bases). From germline, CDR1 is SGHNT and CDR2 YYREEE (reference sequence). This CDR3 is built from 15 residues. V was cut by 3 bases and J by 5 bases, with 17 bases left in between. CDR3 sequence: CASSYFRGQVYGYTF. DNA of the CDR3: TGTGCCAGCAGCTACTTTCGGGGGCAGGTGTATGGCTACACCTTC. Combining the CDR3 with reference TRBV5-4 and TRBJ1-2 gives the whole variable domain ETGVTQSPTHLIKTRGQQVTLRCSSQSGHNTVSWYQQALGQGPQFIFQYYREEENGRGNFPPRFSGLQFPNYSSELNVNALELDDSALYLCASSYFRGQVYGYTFGSGTRLTVV.

This CDR3 is CASSYVGTTNEKLFF. The CDR3 DNA is TGTGCCAGCAGTTACGTGGGGACAACTAATGAAAAACTGTTTTTT. The rearrangement uses TRBV6-6 and TRBJ1-4; D gene ambiguous. CDR3 length: 15 residues. V lost 2 bases and J 0 bases, leaving 7 bases between the germline ends. CDR1 MNHNY and CDR2 SVGAGI come from the germline V gene (reference sequence).

V and J are TRBV20-1 and TRBJ2-4; no definite D call. The CDR3 extends over 11 amino acids. From germline, CDR1 is DFQATT and CDR2 SNEGSKA (reference sequence). Trimming cost V 3 bases and J 8 bases, with 8 bases left between them. The CDR3 nucleotides read TGCAGTGCTAGTAGATATGACATTCAGTACTTC. It specifies CSASRYDIQYF.

CDR3 DNA: TGCGCCAGCAGCCAAGCCTACTCAGATACGCAGTATTTT. It codes for CASSQAYSDTQYF. This rearrangement joins TRBV4-3 to TRBJ2-3; D remains unclear. Trimming left V 1 base short and J 4 bases short, with 6 bases between. Germline assignment: CDR1 LGHNA and CDR2 YSLEER. The CDR3 is made up of 13 amino acids.

The chain joins TRBV6-1 to TRBJ2-7, with 10 bases aligning to TRBD2. V was pared by 7 bases and J by 3 bases, with 6 bases of the junction left unmatched. The V gene's germline CDR1 is MNHNS and CDR2 SASEGT. CDR3 size: 14 residues. The CDR3 sequence: CASMGLAIDYEQYF. The CDR3 DNA sequence: TGTGCCAGCATGGGACTAGCGATAGACTACGAGCAGTACTTC.

For the CDR3, the DNA is TGTGCCAGCAGTAAGGAGCGGCCCGGGACAGGGACCTACGAGCAGTACTTC. As protein: CASSKERPGTGTYEQYF. The rearrangement links TRBV5-4 to TRBJ2-7, with TRBD1 identical over 9 bases. Germline CDR1 and CDR2: SGHNT and YYREEE (reference sequence). Trimming cost V 5 bases and J 2 bases; bases outside gene matches: 14. The CDR3 has 17 residues. Variable domain in full (rest from reference TRBV5-4 and TRBJ2-7): ETGVTQSPTHLIKTRGQQVTLRCSSQSGHNTVSWYQQALGQGPQFIFQYYREEENGRGNFPPRFSGLQFPNYSSELNVNALELDDSALYLCASSKERPGTGTYEQYFGPGTRLTVT.

The chain recombines TRBV6-6 with TRBJ2-5, with TRBD2 matching 7 bases. J lost 5 bases, V lost 0 bases, and 6 bases had no gene match. The V gene's germline CDR1 is MNHNY and CDR2 SVGAGI (reference sequence). This CDR3 is built from 15 residues. CDR3 residues: CASSYSGWEGETQYF. The CDR3 coding sequence is TGTGCCAGCAGTTACTCGGGGTGGGAGGGGGAGACCCAGTACTTC.

The count of this clone is one. The chain recombines TRBV6-5 with TRBJ1-2, with a weak D call TRBD1 (5 bases). With 0 bases removed from V and 6 bases from J, the gap between germline ends came to 5 bases. CDR1 MNHEY and CDR2 SVGAGI come from the germline V gene. The CDR3 contains 12 residues. CDR3 coding DNA: TGTGCCAGCAGTTACTCGGGGGATGGCTACACCTTC. This translates into CASSYSGDGYTF.

The chain employs TRBV5-4 and TRBJ1-2; 9 bases are a match to TRBD1. With V trimmed by 2 bases and J by 12 bases, 5 bases remained unmatched. The CDR3 is 12 residues long. Per the germline V gene, CDR1 is SGHNT and CDR2 is YYREEE (reference sequence). For the CDR3, the DNA is TGTGCCAGCAGCTTAAACAGGGGGCTAAACACCTTC. Protein: CASSLNRGLNTF.

The CDR3 sequence: CASSLFAGGHKYNEQFF. The CDR3 DNA reads TGTGCCAGCAGTTTATTCGCGGGAGGGCACAAATACAATGAGCAGTTCTTC. This chain connects TRBV27 to TRBJ2-1; 9 bases align to TRBD2. J was trimmed by 4 bases and V by 1 base; bases with no gene match: 8. From germline, CDR1 is MNHEY and CDR2 SMNVEV (reference sequence). The CDR3 consists of 17 residues.

The V gene is TRBV9, the J gene TRBJ2-3; D remains ambiguous. Looked up from germline, CDR1 is SGDLS and CDR2 is YYNGEE. The ends were cut back, 0 bases at V and 0 bases at J, with 8 bases in the middle. The CDR3 totals 15 residues. CDR3 nucleotides: TGTGCCAGCAGCGTAGACCGAGTTAGCACAGATACGCAGTATTTT. Translating it yields CASSVDRVSTDTQYF.

Only one count was recorded for this clone. The chain uses TRBV5-5 and TRBJ1-3; D not certain. V gave up 1 base and J gave up 4 bases, with 9 bases separating them. This CDR3 contains 14 residues. Germline lookup yields CDR1 SGHKS and CDR2 YYEKEE (reference sequence). DNA for the CDR3: TGTGCCAGCAGCTTGATGAGCAGCGGAAACACCATATATTTT. Its translation: CASSLMSSGNTIYF. Looking up the rest from reference TRBV5-5 and TRBJ1-3 gives the full variable domain: DAGVTQSPTHLIKTRGQQVTLRCSPISGHKSVSWYQQVLGQGPQFIFQYYEKEERGRGNFPDRFSARQFPNYSSELNVNALLLGDSALYLCASSLMSSGNTIYFGEGSWLTVV.

The genes are TRBV7-6 and TRBJ2-3; weak D call: TRBD2 (5 bases). With 6 bases removed from V and 2 bases from J, the gap between germline ends came to 18 bases. The CDR3 consists of 16 residues. CDR1 SGHVS and CDR2 FNYEAQ come from the germline V gene. CDR3 in DNA: TGTGCCAGCAGTTCACAAAGCGGTGGGGACACAGATACGCAGTATTTT. Its protein is CASSSQSGGDTDTQYF.

This clone was found once. CDR3 nucleotides: TGCGCCAGCAGATACAGCACGGGACTATCCAAGGTAGAGCAGTACTTC. It encodes CASRYSTGLSKVEQYF. This chain links TRBV5-1 with TRBJ2-7, with 7 bases aligning to TRBD2. This CDR3 has 16 amino acids. The germline CDR1 and CDR2 sequences are SGHRS and YFSETQ. J was trimmed by 7 bases and V by 5 bases; bases with no gene match: 18.

The V and J genes are TRBV10-3 and TRBJ1-1; no reliable D call. CDR3 length equals 14 residues. Germline V lookup: CDR1 ENHRY, CDR2 SYGVKD. V was shortened by 0 bases and J by 1 base, with 6 bases between the two germline ends. The CDR3 sequence: CAISESQTNTEAFF. The CDR3 DNA follows: TGTGCCATCAGTGAGTCGCAAACGAACACTGAAGCTTTCTTT.

As DNA, the CDR3 is TGTGCCAGCAGCTACCCCGCCCAAGAGACCCAGTACTTC. Residues: CASSYPAQETQYF. This chain uses TRBV11-2 with TRBJ2-5; D remains unclear. Germline lookup yields CDR1 SGHAT and CDR2 FQNNGV. The CDR3 contains 13 residues. V lost 4 bases and J 1 base, leaving 7 bases between the germline ends.

J is TRBJ2-5 and V is TRBV7-2; 8 bases match TRBD2. Trimming took 5 bases from V and 3 from J; bases not matched to a gene: 8. Germline V lookup: CDR1 SGHTA, CDR2 FQGNSA. The CDR3 covers 15 residues. This chain's CDR3 is CASSPSIAGKETQYF. CDR3 nucleotide sequence: TGTGCCAGCAGCCCCTCTATAGCGGGAAAAGAGACCCAGTACTTC.

CDR3 DNA: TGTGCCAGCACCTCGCTCTACAATGAGCAGTTCTTC. Its translation: CASTSLYNEQFF. The V gene is TRBV7-6, the J gene TRBJ2-1; no firm D call. The germline CDR1 and CDR2 sequences are SGHVS and FNYEAQ. The CDR3 has 12 amino acids. V was clipped by 7 bases and J by 3 bases, with 7 bases between them.

The CDR3 spells CASSMDRGSDYGYTF. CDR3 in DNA: TGTGCCAGTAGTATGGACAGGGGTAGTGACTATGGCTACACCTTC. This chain connects TRBV19 to TRBJ1-2; 9 nucleotides align to TRBD1. The CDR3 is 15 amino acids. V was pared by 3 bases and J by 3 bases, with 5 bases of the junction left unmatched. Germline V gene data show CDR1 as LNHDA and CDR2 as SQIVND (reference sequence).

The J gene is TRBJ2-1, the V gene TRBV9; D is undetermined. The CDR3 sequence is 18 residues long. Trimming shortened V by 0 bases and J by 3 bases, and 19 bases separated the two germline ends. Germline CDR1 is SGDLS and CDR2 is YYNGEE. CDR3 nucleotide sequence: TGTGCCAGCAGCGTAGAGAGCTTGGGATCGGGTGGCTACAATGAGCAGTTCTTC. Protein: CASSVESLGSGGYNEQFF.